The 25 T cell receptor beta chains below all came from one sample that was sequenced in a study of OX40 agonist ivuxolimab in advanced cancers. The table came from immunoSEQ multiplex PCR; TCRdb's copy has only in-frame clones and leaves some out. The table records 55,000 to 70,000 clones, 70% to 90% of them present only once. Here the sequenced sample was CD4+ or CD8+ T cells sorted from blood, taken in a trial of the OX40 agonist ivuxolimab. These receptors were taken from an adult with an advanced solid tumor such as melanoma, head and neck, liver or kidney cancer.

The chain joins TRBV11-1 to TRBJ1-1, with a tentative D call TRBD1 (5 bases). Trimming removed 5 bases from V and 0 bases from J, with 10 bases in between. From germline, CDR1 is SGHAT and CDR2 FQDESV (reference sequence). The CDR3 sequence is 14 residues long. CDR3 residues: CASSDVGLNTEAFF. Here the CDR3 DNA reads TGTGCCAGCAGCGACGTGGGGCTGAACACTGAAGCTTTCTTT.

The chain recombines TRBV15 with TRBJ2-1; maybe TRBD1 (6 bases). Trimming took off 6 bases at V and 2 bases at J, with 17 bases between the two ends. The CDR3 spans 16 residues. Germline V gene lookup returns CDR1 LNHNV and CDR2 YYDKDF (reference sequence). The CDR3 here is CATRSLGAETYNEQFF. CDR3 coding DNA: TGTGCCACCAGGTCTTTGGGGGCTGAGACCTACAATGAGCAGTTCTTC.

V is TRBV15 and J is TRBJ1-6, with unresolved D. V was shortened by 5 bases and J by 8 bases, with 16 bases between the two germline ends. The germline gives CDR1 LNHNV, CDR2 YYDKDF (reference sequence). The CDR3 covers 15 residues. The CDR3 reads CATSSYGASYSPLHF. The CDR3 DNA reads TGTGCCACCAGCTCGTACGGTGCATCGTATTCACCCCTCCACTTT.

This sequence joins TRBV7-9 and TRBJ2-7, with 8 bases matching TRBD1. This CDR3 is built from 16 residues. CDR1 and CDR2 (germline): SEHNR, FQNEAQ (reference sequence). J was trimmed by 2 bases and V by 1 base; bases with no gene match: 7. This CDR3 is CASSLGPGGLTYEQYF. CDR3 sequence (DNA): TGTGCCAGCAGCTTAGGCCCAGGGGGCCTTACCTACGAGCAGTACTTC. Using reference TRBV7-9 and TRBJ2-7 for the parts outside the CDR3, the full variable domain is DTGVSQNPRHKITKRGQNVTFRCDPISEHNRLYWYRQTLGQGPEFLTYFQNEAQLEKSRLLSDRFSAERPKGSFSTLEIQRTEQGDSAMYLCASSLGPGGLTYEQYFGPGTRLTVT.

V usage is TRBV7-6 and J usage is TRBJ2-7; a weak D match, TRBD1 (6 bases). This CDR3 has 15 amino acids. The V and J ends lost 4 bases and 4 bases respectively, with 17 bases between them. Germline V gives CDR1 SGHVS, CDR2 FNYEAQ. The CDR3 nucleotides read TGTGCCAGCAGCTCAGGACAGCCCGGCGGGTACGAGCAGTACTTC. Residues: CASSSGQPGGYEQYF.

The chain joins TRBV25-1 to TRBJ1-4; D unclear. This CDR3 contains 12 residues. Germline CDR1 is MGHDK and CDR2 is SYGVNS. The ends were cut back, 5 bases at V and 5 bases at J, with 6 bases in the middle. The CDR3 DNA is TGTGCCAGCAGTTTGGGGAATGAAAAACTGTTTTTT. Translation gives CASSLGNEKLFF.

The rearrangement joins TRBV25-1 to TRBJ2-2; D perhaps matches TRBD1 (5 bases). The CDR3 extends over 15 amino acids. Germline V CDR1 and CDR2: MGHDK, SYGVNS. V lost 3 bases, J lost 1 base, and 9 bases lay in between. The DNA of the CDR3 is TGTGCCAGCAGTGACAGGGTAATGAACACCGGGGAGCTGTTTTTT. Protein sequence: CASSDRVMNTGELFF.

The gene calls are TRBV7-9 and TRBJ2-2; 8 nucleotides align to TRBD2. Germline CDR1 is SEHNR and CDR2 is FQNEAQ (reference sequence). The length of the CDR3 is 15 residues. V lost 4 bases, J lost 4 bases, and 5 bases stayed unmatched. The CDR3 protein is CASSYLAGGTGELFF. The CDR3 nucleotides read TGTGCCAGCAGCTACCTAGCGGGCGGCACCGGGGAGCTGTTTTTT.

The rearrangement uses TRBV19 and TRBJ1-5, with 10 bases lining up with TRBD1. The germline CDR1 and CDR2 sequences are LNHDA and SQIVND (reference sequence). The junction had 9 bases not matched to a gene; V was cut back by 6 bases and J by 7 bases. This CDR3 region has 15 residues. The CDR3 here is CASSRDRGFEQPQHF. CDR3 in DNA: TGTGCCAGTAGCAGGGACAGGGGATTTGAACAGCCCCAGCATTTT. The complete variable domain, with remaining parts taken from reference TRBV19 and TRBJ1-5, reads DGGITQSPKYLFRKEGQNVTLSCEQNLNHDAMYWYRQDPGQGLRLIYYSQIVNDFQKGDIAEGYSVSREKKESFPLTVTSAQKNPTAFYLCASSRDRGFEQPQHFGDGTRLSIL.

The chain has TRBV4-3 and TRBJ2-7, with TRBD1 identical over 7 bases. Looked up from germline, CDR1 is LGHNA and CDR2 is YSLEER. The CDR3 spans 14 residues. V dropped 4 bases and J dropped 7; count of bases not matched to a gene: 10. The CDR3 loop is CASSPGTAAREQYF. The CDR3 bases are TGCGCCAGCAGCCCCGGGACAGCTGCTAGAGAGCAGTACTTC.

V gene TRBV6-5 combines with J gene TRBJ1-5; D is unresolved. There are 12 residues in the CDR3. CDR1 is MNHEY, CDR2 SVGAGI, per germline. Trimming cost V 8 bases and J 9 bases, with 14 bases left between them. CDR3 nucleotides: TGTGCCAGCGGCTTAGACGGGTGGCCCCAGCATTTT. As protein: CASGLDGWPQHF.

The chain combines TRBV6-1 with TRBJ2-7; 7 nucleotides match TRBD1. In germline, CDR1 is MNHNS, CDR2 SASEGT. The CDR3 covers 14 residues. The junction had 3 bases not matched to a gene; V was cut back by 4 bases and J by 0 bases. The CDR3: CASSAGTASYEQYF. The CDR3 DNA reads TGTGCCAGCAGTGCTGGGACAGCCTCCTACGAGCAGTACTTC.

The chain carries TRBV18 and TRBJ1-5, with D perhaps matching TRBD1 (6 bases). V was shortened by 4 bases and J by 5 bases, with 15 bases between the two germline ends. The CDR3 is 15 amino acids. Germline values: CDR1 KGHSH, CDR2 LQKENI. CDR3 sequence (DNA): TGTGCCAGCTCACTCTCGGACGGGGGCTATCAGCCCCAGCATTTT. It is translated as CASSLSDGGYQPQHF.

The V gene is TRBV7-2, the J gene TRBJ2-5; TRBD2 matches 7 bases. V shed 1 base, J shed 2 bases, and the junction held 4 bases outside the gene matches. CDR3 length equals 15 residues. Germline assignment: CDR1 SGHTA and CDR2 FQGNSA. The CDR3 loop is CASSLVVAGQETQYF. The CDR3 nucleotides read TGTGCCAGCAGCTTAGTGGTAGCGGGTCAAGAGACCCAGTACTTC.

The V and J genes are TRBV30 and TRBJ2-1; perhaps TRBD1 as D (5 bases). Trimming took off 0 bases at V and 4 bases at J, with 16 bases between the two ends. This CDR3 spans 16 amino acids. Germline assignment: CDR1 GTSNPN and CDR2 SVGIG (reference sequence). The CDR3 sequence: CAWSVPSGAGYNEQFF. Written as DNA, the CDR3 is TGTGCCTGGAGTGTACCAAGTGGGGCTGGGTACAATGAGCAGTTCTTC.

The chain has TRBV30 and TRBJ2-1; 8 nucleotides align to TRBD2. The CDR3 extends over 14 amino acids. J lost 5 bases, V lost 2 bases, and 5 bases had no gene match. From germline, CDR1 is GTSNPN and CDR2 SVGIG (reference sequence). The CDR3 region has the DNA TGTGCCTGGAGTAGAGGGACTAGACACAATGAGCAGTTCTTC. It specifies CAWSRGTRHNEQFF.

The chain combines TRBV10-3 with TRBJ2-5; the match to TRBD2 covers 7 bases. The V segment lost 4 bases and the J segment 5 bases; nucleotides outside the gene matches: 7. CDR1 is ENHRY, CDR2 SYGVKD, per germline. The CDR3 spans 14 residues. The DNA for the CDR3 is TGTGCCATCAGTGCGGGAGGTGGGGGGGAGACCCAGTACTTC. It yields the protein CAISAGGGGETQYF.

The chain couples TRBV18 to TRBJ1-1; 9 nucleotides match TRBD1. Germline CDR1 and CDR2: KGHSH and LQKENI. The CDR3 length is 16 residues. The ends lost 5 bases at V and 1 base at J; junction bases unmatched: 8. DNA of the CDR3: TGTGCCAGCTCATCTCGACAGGGGGTGACGAACACTGAAGCTTTCTTT. Protein: CASSSRQGVTNTEAFF.

This clone was observed a single time. The chain links TRBV6-5 to TRBJ1-1, with a possible D match to TRBD1 (5 bases). This CDR3 contains 14 residues. Between the trimmed V and J ends, which lost 0 bases and 4 bases, there was a span of 9 bases. Germline V lookup: CDR1 MNHEY, CDR2 SVGAGI. CDR3 nucleotide sequence: TGTGCCAGCAGTTACTCCAGGGTGGGCACTGAAGCTTTCTTT. Translation gives CASSYSRVGTEAFF.

The chain uses TRBV6-5 and TRBJ2-1; 8 bases match TRBD2. This CDR3 spans 13 amino acids. The J segment lost 6 bases and the V segment lost 5 bases, leaving 3 bases of the junction unmatched. Per germline, CDR1 MNHEY and CDR2 SVGAGI. CDR3 bases: TGTGCCAGCAGTCCCGGGGGGGGCAATGAGCAGTTCTTC. Translating it yields CASSPGGGNEQFF.

This sequence joins TRBV19 and TRBJ2-1; D is possibly TRBD2 (5 bases). The CDR3 loop spans 16 amino acids. Germline V gene data show CDR1 as LNHDA and CDR2 as SQIVND (reference sequence). The V gene lost 1 base and the J gene lost 0 bases, with 10 bases spanning the gap. CDR3: CASSIVTGFSYNEQFF. The CDR3 nucleotides are TGTGCCAGTAGTATAGTCACGGGATTCTCCTACAATGAGCAGTTCTTC.

This clone was picked up one time. The CDR3 loop is CASSEVPGSSYNEQFF. DNA of the CDR3: TGTGCCAGCAGTGAAGTCCCCGGGAGCTCCTACAATGAGCAGTTCTTC. The chain recombines TRBV2 with TRBJ2-1, with a weak D call TRBD2 (6 bases). The germline V gene encodes CDR1 SNHLY and CDR2 FYNNEI. Trimming took off 1 base at V and 0 bases at J, with 10 bases between the two ends. The CDR3 is 16 residues long. The entire variable domain, with the rest obtained from reference TRBV2 and TRBJ2-1, is as follows: EPEVTQTPSHQVTQMGQEVILRCVPISNHLYFYWYRQILGQKVEFLVSFYNNEISEKSEIFDDQFSVERPDGSNFTLKIRSTKLEDSAMYFCASSEVPGSSYNEQFFGPGTRLTVL.

The CDR3 is CASRGGSETQYF. The CDR3 DNA reads TGCGCCAGCCGGGGGGGTTCTGAGACCCAGTACTTC. V usage is TRBV10-2 and J usage is TRBJ2-5; 8 nucleotides align to TRBD2. With 8 bases clipped from V and 5 bases from J, the junction kept 4 bases outside the gene matches. The CDR3 is made up of 12 amino acids. CDR1 WSHSY and CDR2 SAAADI come from the germline V gene.

The chain joins TRBV7-2 to TRBJ2-3, with 9 bases matching TRBD2. V lost 1 base to trimming and J lost 5 bases; unmatched junction nucleotides: 7. The CDR3 is made up of 16 amino acids. Germline CDR1 reads SGHTA; CDR2 reads FQGNSA. CDR3 loop: CASSLGGAGGQDTQYF. The CDR3 nucleotides read TGTGCCAGCAGCTTAGGGGGCGCGGGGGGGCAAGATACGCAGTATTTT.

V and J are TRBV30 and TRBJ1-1; 9 bases align to TRBD1. The length of the CDR3 is 13 residues. The germline V gene encodes CDR1 GTSNPN and CDR2 SVGIG (reference sequence). With 4 bases clipped from V and 11 bases from J, the junction kept 11 bases outside the gene matches. The DNA of the CDR3 is TGTGCCTGGACCGACAGGGGGTCCCTTGGGGCTTTCTTT. Translation gives CAWTDRGSLGAFF.